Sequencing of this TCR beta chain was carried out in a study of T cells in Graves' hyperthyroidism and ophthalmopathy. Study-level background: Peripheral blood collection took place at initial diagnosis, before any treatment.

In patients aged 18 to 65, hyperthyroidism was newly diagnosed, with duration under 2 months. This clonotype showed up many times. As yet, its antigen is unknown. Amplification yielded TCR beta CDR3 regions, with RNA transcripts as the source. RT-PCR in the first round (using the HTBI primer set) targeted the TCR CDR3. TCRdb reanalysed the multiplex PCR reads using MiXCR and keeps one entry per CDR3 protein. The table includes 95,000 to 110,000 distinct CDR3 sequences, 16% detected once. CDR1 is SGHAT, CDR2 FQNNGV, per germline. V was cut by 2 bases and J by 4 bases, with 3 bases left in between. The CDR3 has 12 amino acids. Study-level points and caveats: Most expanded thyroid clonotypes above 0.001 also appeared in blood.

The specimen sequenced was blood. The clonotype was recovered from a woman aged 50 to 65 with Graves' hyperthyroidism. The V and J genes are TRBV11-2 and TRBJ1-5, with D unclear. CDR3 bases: TGTGCCAGCAGCTTAAATAATCAGCCCCAGCATTTT. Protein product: CASSLNNQPQHF.